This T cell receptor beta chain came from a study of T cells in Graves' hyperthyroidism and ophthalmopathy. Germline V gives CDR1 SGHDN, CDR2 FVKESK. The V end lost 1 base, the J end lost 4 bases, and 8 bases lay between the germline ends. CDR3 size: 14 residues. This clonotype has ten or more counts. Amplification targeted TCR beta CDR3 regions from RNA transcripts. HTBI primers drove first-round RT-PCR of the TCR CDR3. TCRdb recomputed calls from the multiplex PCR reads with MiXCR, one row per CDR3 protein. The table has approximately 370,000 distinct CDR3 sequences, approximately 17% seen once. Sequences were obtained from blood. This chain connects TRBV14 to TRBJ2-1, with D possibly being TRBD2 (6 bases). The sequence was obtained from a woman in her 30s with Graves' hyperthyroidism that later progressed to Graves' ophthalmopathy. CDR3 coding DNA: TGTGCCAGCAGCCAAGTGCGGGGATACAATGAGCAGTTCTTC. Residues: CASSQVRGYNEQFF.